These 21 T cell receptor beta chains originate from one sample sequenced in a study of tumor and adjacent non-tumor tissue in lung cancer. The library came from three nested PCR rounds adapted from ARM-PCR protocols. TCRdb independently ran MiXCR on the multiplex PCR reads; one entry per CDR3 protein. Found here are more than 120,000 distinct CDR3 sequences, around 67% of them singletons; the top ten hold roughly 18%. The template was RNA from unsorted bulk tissue. Sequences were obtained from lung tumor tissue. The receptors were sampled from a man aged 60 to 69 with small cell lung cancer.

V gene TRBV6-1 combines with J gene TRBJ2-6, with D uncertain. This CDR3 is built from 16 residues. Per germline, CDR1 MNHNS and CDR2 SASEGT. V dropped 5 bases and J dropped 3 bases, with 14 bases sitting between them. In nucleotides, the CDR3 is TGTGCCAGCAGTCGCGTTCAGAGCTTTGGGGCCAACGTCCTGACTTTC. Translating gives CASSRVQSFGANVLTF.

Details on this clonotype: A single base separates this from a much larger clone, so it may be a read error. The J gene is TRBJ2-7, the V gene TRBV4-2; TRBD2 might be the D (5 bases). Germline CDR1 is LGHNA and CDR2 is YNFKEQ. This CDR3 is 15 amino acids long. V dropped 0 bases and J dropped 6 bases, with 15 bases sitting between them. The CDR3 DNA follows: TGTGCCAGCAGCCAAGAGGGAGAGGTTGCTAGCGAGCAGTACTTC. As protein: CASSQEGEVASEQYF.

The V call is TRBV12-3 or TRBV12-4, the J call TRBJ2-3; 7 nucleotides agree with TRBD2. The V segment lost 3 bases and the J segment 5 bases; nucleotides outside the gene matches: 14. There are 17 residues in the CDR3. CDR3 loop: CASSFHQTSFRGDTQYF. DNA for the CDR3: TGTGCCAGCAGTTTCCACCAGACTAGCTTCCGGGGAGATACGCAGTATTTT.

This CDR3 reads CASRATGPTEAFF. In nucleotides, the CDR3 is TGTGCCAGCAGGGCGACAGGGCCCACTGAAGCTTTCTTT. This chain joins TRBV12-3 or TRBV12-4 and TRBJ1-1, with 7 bases that match TRBD1. Unmatched junction bases numbered 5, after V lost 6 bases and J lost 4 bases. CDR3 length: 13 residues.

About this clonotype: A read error is possible here, since a much larger clone lies one base away. This chain joins TRBV6-5 and TRBJ2-1; the match to TRBD2 covers 7 bases. The germline V gene encodes CDR1 MNHEY and CDR2 SVGAGI. This CDR3 contains 16 residues. CDR3 protein: CTSSYGGGPSYNEQFF. The CDR3 DNA reads as TGTACCAGCAGTTACGGGGGAGGGCCCTCCTACAATGAGCAGTTCTTC.

This clonotype appeared a single time. A single base separates this from a much larger clone, so it may be a read error. The chain combines TRBV29-1 with TRBJ2-7, with 10 positions matching TRBD1. The ends lost 6 bases at V and 3 bases at J; junction bases unmatched: 26. The CDR3 contains 20 residues. Germline V CDR1 and CDR2: SQVTM, ANQGSEA. The CDR3 DNA sequence: TGCAGCGTCTTGAAGTCTATGCTCACGGGACAGGGGCGTCCCCGCTACGAGCAGTACGTC. This encodes CSVLKSMLTGQGRPRYEQYV.

In regard to this clonotype: This sequence may be a read error, since a much larger clone differs from it by one base. The chain has TRBV29-1 and TRBJ2-1; D uncertain. Germline CDR1 and CDR2: SQVTM and ANQGSEA. This CDR3 is built from 11 residues. The CDR3 coding sequence is TGCAGCTTCCAAACCAACAATGGGCAGTTCTTC. The encoded protein is CSFQTNNGQFF.

For this clonotype: A clone one base away is much larger, so this may be a read error. The J gene is TRBJ2-7, the V gene TRBV6-6; the match to TRBD2 covers 14 bases. From germline, CDR1 is MNHNY and CDR2 SVGAGI (reference sequence). The CDR3 extends over 18 amino acids. This CDR3 reads CASTLGLAGGPSSYEQHF. In DNA, the CDR3 is TGTGCCAGCACCCTTGGACTAGCGGGAGGACCTAGCTCCTACGAGCAGCACTTC.

The chain is built from TRBV12-3 or TRBV12-4 and TRBJ1-6, with no clear D. This CDR3 spans 14 amino acids. The V gene lost 2 bases and the J gene lost 12 bases, with 14 bases spanning the gap. CDR3 residues: CASSLIDLGEPLHF. In DNA, the CDR3 is TGTGCCAGCAGTTTAATTGACCTAGGTGAACCCCTCCACTTT.

Notes on this clonotype: It may be a read error: a sequence one base away is much more abundant. This sequence joins TRBV5-5 and TRBJ1-4; a weak D match, TRBD1 (5 bases). CDR1 is SGHKS and CDR2 is YYEKEE in the germline V gene (reference sequence). This CDR3 is built from 15 residues. Written as DNA, the CDR3 is TGTGCCAACAGCCCTCAAGGGGCGGCTAATGAAAAACTGTTTTTT. This sequence encodes CANSPQGAANEKLFF.

The chain combines TRBV12-3 or TRBV12-4 with TRBJ1-2, with a possible D match to TRBD1 (5 bases). This CDR3 comprises 14 residues. Trimming cost V 10 bases and J 4 bases, with 19 bases left between them. The CDR3 bases are TGTGCCATCACTTCGGGCAGGGAGGGCTATGGCTACACCTTC. This codes for CAITSGREGYGYTF.

This clonotype occurred a few times. One end of the junction is discordant with germline, which a read error may explain. The genes are TRBV20-1 and TRBJ2-7, with D possibly being TRBD2 (7 bases). CDR3 size: 14 residues. CDR1 is DFQATT, CDR2 SNEGSKA, per germline (reference sequence). The CDR3 nucleotides read TGCAGTGCTCGGAGGGGGGGAGGCTCCCACGAGCAGTACTTC. It translates to CSARRGGGSHEQYF.

At least ten counts were recorded for this clonotype. The chain has TRBV11-1 and TRBJ2-7; D possibly corresponds to TRBD1 (5 bases). V was trimmed by 2 bases and J by 4 bases, leaving 15 bases between them. There are 15 residues in the CDR3. Germline-derived CDR1 and CDR2 are SGHAT and FQDESV (reference sequence). In DNA form, the CDR3 reads TGTGCCAGCAGCTTACAAGGGGCCAGATCTTACGAGCAGTACTTC. Translating it yields CASSLQGARSYEQYF. Together with reference TRBV11-1 and TRBJ2-7, the CDR3 gives the full variable domain: EAEVAQSPRYKITEKSQAVAFWCDPISGHATLYWYRQILGQGPELLVQFQDESVVDDSQLPKDRFSAERLKGVDSTLKIQPAELGDSAMYLCASSLQGARSYEQYFGPGTRLTVT.

The table lists this clonotype with many counts. The chain has TRBV20-1 and TRBJ1-2; D is ambiguous. Trimming removed 3 bases from V and 2 bases from J, with 16 bases in between. Germline CDR1 reads DFQATT; CDR2 reads SNEGSKA (reference sequence). This CDR3 region has 15 residues. The CDR3 region is CSASLGAGFNYGYTF. CDR3 in DNA: TGCAGTGCTAGTTTAGGTGCCGGGTTCAACTATGGCTACACCTTC.

In the case of this clonotype: Given the absence of the conserved phenylalanine or tryptophan at the CDR3 end, a read error is likely. The chain has TRBV6-1 and TRBJ1-2, with 7 bases aligning to TRBD1. The CDR3 extends over 13 amino acids. CDR1 and CDR2 (germline): MNHNS, SASEGT. The CDR3 DNA reads TGTGCCAACAGTGAAACAGGGGACGATGGCTACACCTTA. Translating it yields CANSETGDDGYTL.

Turning to this clonotype: A read error may explain this, as a much larger clone is one base away. The J gene is TRBJ1-2, the V gene TRBV5-1, with D unresolved. The CDR3 is made up of 12 amino acids. Germline CDR1 reads SGHRS; CDR2 reads YFSETQ. CDR3 bases: TGCACCAGCAGCTCGGACCAATATGGCTACACCTTC. This gives the protein CTSSSDQYGYTF.

In regard to this clonotype: This may stem from a read error, because a much larger clone lies one nucleotide away. The V call is TRBV6-6, the J call TRBJ1-5; 7 bases fit TRBD2. The last part of the DNA fits TRBJ2-3 better; the J call may be wrong. Germline V gene sequence: CDR1 MNHNY, CDR2 SVGAGI (reference sequence). This CDR3 contains 14 residues. The CDR3 coding sequence is TGTGCCACCGGGACTACTGGTCGCAATCAGCCCCAGTATTTT. Translating it yields CATGTTGRNQPQYF.

In the case of this clonotype: Germline and junction disagree at one end, which may indicate a read error. The chain has TRBV11-2 and TRBJ1-5, with unresolved D. Germline V lookup: CDR1 SGHAT, CDR2 FQNNGV. The CDR3 contains 15 residues. This chain's CDR3 is CAISLDWISNQPQHF. CDR3 DNA sequence: TGTGCCATCAGCTTAGACTGGATTAGCAATCAGCCCCAGCATTTT.

Note on this clonotype: A much larger clone sits a single nucleotide away, making a read error possible. The J gene is TRBJ2-2, the V gene TRBV12-3 or TRBV12-4; 8 bases are shared with TRBD2. There are 16 residues in the CDR3. V was pared by 3 bases and J by 7 bases, with 10 bases of the junction left unmatched. Written as DNA, the CDR3 is TGTGCCAGCAGTTTTCTAGCGGGTATTTCCAGCGGGGAGCTGTTTTTT. It encodes CASSFLAGISSGELFF.

About this clonotype: One end of the junction does not line up with germline, which may come from a read error. The J gene is TRBJ2-1, the V gene TRBV6-1; 11 bases are a match to TRBD1. Germline CDR1 and CDR2: MNHNS and SASEGT. The CDR3 is 14 amino acids. The CDR3 here is CVSIRDRGSDEHFF. As DNA, the CDR3 is TGTGTCAGCATCCGGGACAGGGGGTCGGATGAGCATTTCTTC.

In its sample, this clonotype was seen a few times. The chain carries TRBV7-9 and TRBJ2-5; 9 bases agree with TRBD1. CDR1 is SEHNR, CDR2 FQNEAQ, per germline (reference sequence). With V trimmed by 1 base and J by 5 bases, 5 bases remained unmatched. CDR3 length equals 15 residues. The CDR3 loop is CASSLGDRVGETQYF. The CDR3 coding sequence is TGTGCCAGCAGCTTAGGGGACAGGGTCGGGGAGACCCAGTACTTC.